This TCR beta chain comes out of a study of cytomegalovirus exposure and HLA in healthy donors. The PCR made use of 60 Vbeta and 13 Jbeta primers. Data came from immunoSEQ multiplex PCR; TCRdb stores just in-frame clones and leaves some out. Among about 170,000 clones listed, over 75% were seen once. CDR1 is SNHLY, CDR2 FYNNEI, per germline. This CDR3 has 14 residues. V shed 0 bases and J shed 10 bases, with 15 bases lying between them. The chain joins TRBV2 to TRBJ1-2; D is uncertain. The sample taken for sequencing was PBMCs. The receptor comes from a female donor in good health and CMV-seronegative. The CDR3 coding sequence is TGTGCCAGCAGTGAAGCGCAATCACAGAGAATCTACACCTTC. Residues: CASSEAQSQRIYTF.